This T cell receptor beta chain was documented in a study of control samples from healthy donors and cancer patients. The CDR3 has 15 amino acids. Germline V gene sequence: CDR1 MDHEN, CDR2 SYDVKM. Deletions cut 3 bases from V and 0 bases from J, with 8 bases between. Clones were sequenced by immunoSEQ multiplex PCR, and TCRdb holds only the in-frame ones, with some missing. The sample has about 69,000 clones, roughly 80% seen once. This rearrangement joins TRBV28 to TRBJ1-4, with a weak D call TRBD1 (6 bases). Sequencing was performed on PBMCs. This TCR was sampled from a woman between 50 and 59 years old with lung cancer. CDR3 bases: TGTGCCAGCAGTTTGGGGGGCACAACTAATGAAAAACTGTTTTTT. Amino acid sequence: CASSLGGTTNEKLFF.